This T cell receptor beta chain was recovered during a study of T cells in Graves' hyperthyroidism and ophthalmopathy. This clonotype has ten or more counts. What was amplified from RNA transcripts were TCR beta CDR3 regions. TCR CDR3 regions were first amplified by RT-PCR with HTBI primers. A single record per CDR3 protein comes from TCRdb applying MiXCR to the multiplex PCR reads. The table includes around 800,000 distinct CDR3 sequences, roughly 40% detected once. V dropped 5 bases and J dropped 0; count of bases not matched to a gene: 3. From germline, CDR1 is SGHTA and CDR2 FQGNSA. There are 14 residues in the CDR3.

The rearrangement joins TRBV7-2 to TRBJ2-5, with 7 nucleotides matching TRBD1. The sample taken for sequencing was blood. The source of this sequence is a man aged 18-30 years with Graves' hyperthyroidism. CDR3 in DNA: TGTGCCAGCAGCAGGACAGGAAACCAAGAGACCCAGTACTTC. It translates to CASSRTGNQETQYF.